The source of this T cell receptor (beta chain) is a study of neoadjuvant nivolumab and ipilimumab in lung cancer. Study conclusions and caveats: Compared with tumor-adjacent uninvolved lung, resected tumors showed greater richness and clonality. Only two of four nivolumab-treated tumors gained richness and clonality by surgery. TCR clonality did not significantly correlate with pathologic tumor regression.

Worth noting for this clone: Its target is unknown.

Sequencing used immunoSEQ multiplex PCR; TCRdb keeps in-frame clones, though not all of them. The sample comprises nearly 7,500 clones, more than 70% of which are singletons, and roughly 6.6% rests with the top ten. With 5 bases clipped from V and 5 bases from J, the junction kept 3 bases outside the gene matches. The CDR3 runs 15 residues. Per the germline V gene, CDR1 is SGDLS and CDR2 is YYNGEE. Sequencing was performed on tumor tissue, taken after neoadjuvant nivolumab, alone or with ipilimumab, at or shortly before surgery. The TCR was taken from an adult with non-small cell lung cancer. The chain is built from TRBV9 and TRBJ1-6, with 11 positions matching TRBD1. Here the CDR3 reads CASRRTGGDNSPLHF. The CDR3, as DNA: TGTGCCAGCAGAAGGACAGGGGGCGATAATTCACCCCTCCACTTT.